These 21 T cell receptor beta chains came from one sample sequenced in a study of T cells in Graves' hyperthyroidism and ophthalmopathy. Researchers took RNA transcripts and amplified the TCR beta CDR3 regions from them. Researchers ran a first-round RT-PCR on the TCR CDR3 using the HTBI primer set. MiXCR, run by TCRdb on the multiplex PCR reads, gives a single entry per CDR3 protein. The data hold hundreds of thousands of distinct CDR3 sequences, with around 19% observed a single time. The sample consisted of blood. These TCRs come from a woman aged 45-60 years with Graves' hyperthyroidism that later progressed to Graves' ophthalmopathy.

The rearrangement uses TRBV5-4 and TRBJ2-7, with TRBD2 matching over 7 bases. Trimming cost V 4 bases and J 3 bases; bases outside gene matches: 10. CDR1 is SGHNT, CDR2 YYREEE, per germline (reference sequence). CDR3 length equals 15 residues. CDR3 DNA sequence: TGTGCCAGCAGCCCCGGACGGGAGGCCGACTACGAGCAGTACTTC. Its translation: CASSPGREADYEQYF.

This clonotype was seen repeatedly, ten times or more. The chain employs TRBV12-3 or TRBV12-4 and TRBJ1-2; D gene uncertain. This CDR3 comprises 15 residues. Trimming took 4 bases from V and 3 from J, leaving 15 bases between them. The CDR3 region is CASSSTSAGDYGYTF. DNA of the CDR3: TGTGCCAGCAGTTCAACCTCGGCCGGAGACTATGGCTACACCTTC.

This clonotype was observed a handful of times. The genes are TRBV7-2 and TRBJ1-1; 7 positions agree with TRBD1. The trim removed 7 bases at V and 2 bases at J, leaving 7 bases unmatched. CDR1 and CDR2 (germline): SGHTA, FQGNSA. This CDR3 comprises 14 residues. CDR3 bases: TGTGCCAGCACCCCGGGACAGCGAAACACTGAAGCTTTCTTT. It yields the protein CASTPGQRNTEAFF.

This clonotype was recorded at least ten times. The V call is TRBV3-1, the J call TRBJ1-5; D remains unclear. The length of the CDR3 is 14 residues. Germline V lookup: CDR1 LGHDT, CDR2 YNNKEL (reference sequence). V was shortened by 0 bases and J by 1 base, with 4 bases between the two germline ends. The CDR3 loop reads CASSQDPSNQPQHF. CDR3 in DNA: TGTGCCAGCAGCCAAGATCCCAGCAATCAGCCCCAGCATTTT.

This chain joins TRBV5-1 and TRBJ2-1, with 8 nucleotides matching TRBD2. The germline V gene encodes CDR1 SGHRS and CDR2 YFSETQ. The CDR3 covers 15 residues. V lost 7 bases, J lost 6 bases, and 12 bases stayed unmatched. The CDR3 region has the DNA TGCGCCAGCTCCCCGGGACTAGGCGGGTCCAATGAGCAGTTCTTC. Translated, it gives CASSPGLGGSNEQFF.

The table lists this clonotype with many counts. The chain uses TRBV27 and TRBJ2-1; D may be TRBD1 or TRBD2 (5 bases each). The V and J ends lost 7 bases and 6 bases respectively, with 13 bases between them. The CDR3 is 13 residues long. The germline CDR1 and CDR2 sequences are MNHEY and SMNVEV (reference sequence). The CDR3 sequence: CASTGTLANEQFF. The CDR3 nucleotides read TGTGCCAGCACCGGGACCTTGGCCAATGAGCAGTTCTTC.

This clonotype was counted at least ten times. This sequence joins TRBV7-9 and TRBJ2-7, with 9 nucleotides matching TRBD1. CDR1 SEHNR and CDR2 FQNEAQ come from the germline V gene (reference sequence). The trim removed 5 bases at V and 2 bases at J, leaving 13 bases unmatched. The CDR3 is made up of 17 amino acids. This chain's CDR3 is CASSRISTGTGPYEQYF. CDR3 in DNA: TGTGCCAGCAGCCGCATATCTACCGGGACAGGGCCCTACGAGCAGTACTTC.

This clonotype has ten or more counts. V is TRBV7-3 and J is TRBJ2-1; either TRBD1 or TRBD2 may supply D (6 bases each). The V gene's germline CDR1 is SGHTA and CDR2 FQGTGA. V was cut by 2 bases and J by 9 bases, with 14 bases left in between. This CDR3 spans 14 amino acids. This chain's CDR3 is CASSLGPGGLEQFF. In DNA, the CDR3 is TGTGCCAGCAGCTTAGGGCCTGGGGGGCTTGAGCAGTTCTTC. Drawing the rest from reference TRBV7-3 and TRBJ2-1, the complete variable domain is GAGVSQTPSNKVTEKGKYVELRCDPISGHTALYWYRQSLGQGPEFLIYFQGTGAADDSGLPNDRFFAVRPEGSVSTLKIQRTERGDSAVYLCASSLGPGGLEQFFGPGTRLTVL.

The gene calls are TRBV28 and TRBJ1-1, with 7 bases aligning to TRBD1. This CDR3 is built from 15 residues. Germline V gene sequence: CDR1 MDHEN, CDR2 SYDVKM. After removal of 0 bases from V and 1 base from J, the junction contained 2 bases not matched to a gene. The CDR3 loop is CASSLWTGSNTEAFF. The CDR3 bases are TGTGCCAGCAGTTTATGGACAGGGTCGAACACTGAAGCTTTCTTT.

The CDR3 reads CSVAELDQPQHF. CDR3 nucleotide sequence: TGCAGCGTTGCCGAGCTAGATCAGCCCCAGCATTTT. J is TRBJ1-5 and V is TRBV29-1; D is unresolved. Looked up from germline, CDR1 is SQVTM and CDR2 is ANQGSEA. V was trimmed by 4 bases and J by 5 bases, leaving 9 bases between them. This CDR3 spans 12 amino acids.

This chain joins TRBV5-1 and TRBJ2-7; D remains unclear. Germline CDR1 is SGHRS and CDR2 is YFSETQ. There are 13 residues in the CDR3. Trimming left V 0 bases short and J 3 bases short, with 7 bases between. The CDR3 is CASSLDGIYEQYF. CDR3 nucleotides: TGCGCCAGCAGCTTGGACGGAATCTACGAGCAGTACTTC.

The chain recombines TRBV6-5 with TRBJ2-5; 9 bases agree with TRBD1. Germline loops: CDR1 MNHEY, CDR2 SVGAGI. The CDR3 has 17 amino acids. Trimming at V came to 2 bases and at J to 2 bases, leaving 9 bases not matched to a gene. CDR3 DNA sequence: TGTGCCAGCAGTTACACCATCCGGACAGGGGCACAAGAGACCCAGTACTTC. Its translation is CASSYTIRTGAQETQYF.

V usage is TRBV6-5 and J usage is TRBJ1-5; D unclear. The V gene's germline CDR1 is MNHEY and CDR2 SVGAGI. V was trimmed by 2 bases and J by 0 bases, leaving 8 bases between them. The CDR3 sequence is 15 residues long. In nucleotides, the CDR3 is TGTGCCAGCAGTTACGCCCGGGGTAGCAATCAGCCCCAGCATTTT. The encoded protein is CASSYARGSNQPQHF.

The chain employs TRBV6-1 and TRBJ1-2; TRBD1 agrees at 10 bases. Germline V gives CDR1 MNHNS, CDR2 SASEGT. Losses at the gene ends were 2 bases for V and 2 bases for J; bases not matched to a gene: 2. The CDR3 is 15 amino acids. CDR3 bases: TGTGCCAGCAGTGAATGGGGACAGGGGAACTATGGCTACACCTTC. As protein: CASSEWGQGNYGYTF.

This clonotype occurred once. The chain links TRBV18 to TRBJ1-6; TRBD1 aligns across 7 bases. This CDR3 contains 16 residues. Unmatched junction bases numbered 8, after V lost 3 bases and J lost 6 bases. Per the germline V gene, CDR1 is KGHSH and CDR2 is LQKENI. As DNA, the CDR3 is TGTGCCAGCTCACCCCTCGAGGGGGCAATTAATTCACCCCTCCACTTT. Its protein is CASSPLEGAINSPLHF. Variable domain in full (rest from reference TRBV18 and TRBJ1-6): NAGVMQNPRHLVRRRGQEARLRCSPMKGHSHVYWYRQLPEEGLKFMVYLQKENIIDESGMPKERFSAEFPKEGPSILRIQQVVRGDSAAYFCASSPLEGAINSPLHFGNGTRLTVT.

The CDR3 region is CASRDTWTYNSPLHF. The CDR3 DNA reads TGTGCCAGCAGGGACACATGGACCTATAATTCACCCCTCCACTTT. This chain links TRBV12-3 or TRBV12-4 with TRBJ1-6; TRBD1 is a possible D gene (5 bases). There are 15 residues in the CDR3. The V gene lost 6 bases and the J gene lost 2 bases, with 11 bases spanning the gap.

Many counts were recorded for this clonotype. This chain connects TRBV5-4 to TRBJ2-3, with 8 bases identical to TRBD1. The CDR3 sequence is 14 residues long. J lost 6 bases, V lost 4 bases, and 7 bases had no gene match. Germline V gives CDR1 SGHNT, CDR2 YYREEE (reference sequence). The CDR3: CASSLGQGWDTQYF. In DNA, the CDR3 is TGTGCCAGCAGCCTCGGACAGGGCTGGGATACGCAGTATTTT. Full variable domain (rest looked up from reference TRBV5-4 and TRBJ2-3): ETGVTQSPTHLIKTRGQQVTLRCSSQSGHNTVSWYQQALGQGPQFIFQYYREEENGRGNFPPRFSGLQFPNYSSELNVNALELDDSALYLCASSLGQGWDTQYFGPGTRLTVL.

This clonotype was seen more than once but under ten times. This chain uses TRBV7-2 with TRBJ2-1; 10 bases are a match to TRBD1. Germline V CDR1 and CDR2: SGHTA, FQGNSA. J lost 6 bases, V lost 5 bases, and 7 bases had no gene match. The CDR3 runs to 15 residues. The CDR3 here is CASSRTGTGVNEQFF. The CDR3, as DNA: TGTGCCAGCAGCCGTACCGGGACAGGGGTCAATGAGCAGTTCTTC.

V and J are TRBV25-1 and TRBJ1-1; 12 bases align to TRBD1. This CDR3 contains 18 residues. Unmatched junction bases numbered 15, after V lost 10 bases and J lost 0 bases. Per the germline V gene, CDR1 is MGHDK and CDR2 is SYGVNS. The CDR3 loop reads CAKRGQGAPARMNTEAFF. The CDR3 DNA reads as TGTGCCAAAAGGGGACAGGGGGCTCCCGCTCGGATGAACACTGAAGCTTTCTTT.

This clonotype was seen at least ten times. The chain combines TRBV30 with TRBJ2-7; weak D call: TRBD2 (8 bases). The V end was cut by 4 bases, the J end by 1 base, with 17 bases between. Germline V lookup: CDR1 GTSNPN, CDR2 SVGIG (reference sequence). The CDR3 is 15 residues long. CDR3 protein: CAWKAGGRGSYEQYF. The CDR3 region has the DNA TGTGCCTGGAAGGCGGGAGGCAGGGGGTCCTACGAGCAGTACTTC.

The J gene is TRBJ2-6, the V gene TRBV24-1; TRBD1 aligns across 8 bases. The CDR3 is 15 amino acids. V lost 9 bases and J lost 0; bases outside the gene matches: 3. Per the germline V gene, CDR1 is KGHDR and CDR2 is SFDVKD. The CDR3 DNA reads TGTGCCACCTCGGGACAGGACTCTGGGGCCAACGTCCTGACTTTC. This codes for CATSGQDSGANVLTF.